The 3 T cell receptor beta chains presented below share a single source sample, sequenced in a study of shared clonotypes between healthy human individuals. The data were produced by immunoSEQ multiplex PCR, yet TCRdb's version contains in-frame clones alone and is incomplete. The sample yields about 2.2 million clones, around 93% seen once. Selected positively for CCR7 and CD45RO-negative, naive CD8 cells excluded terminally differentiated effector memory CD45RA+ cells. The sequenced sample was naive CD8+ T cells from PBMCs. The source of these receptors is a man between 18 and 35 years old in good health. Some clones in this sample may be carry-over from other donors' samples.

The rearrangement joins TRBV9 to TRBJ2-3, with D perhaps TRBD1 (6 bases). The length of the CDR3 is 14 residues. Trimming took off 5 bases at V and 2 bases at J, with 12 bases between the two ends. Germline values: CDR1 SGDLS, CDR2 YYNGEE. The CDR3 loop reads CASRGAGYTDTQYF. The CDR3 coding sequence is TGTGCCAGCAGGGGGGCGGGCTACACAGATACGCAGTATTTT.

The rearrangement joins TRBV9 to TRBJ2-1; TRBD1 or TRBD2 may be the D gene (6 bases each). Trimming took off 0 bases at V and 10 bases at J, with 14 bases between the two ends. Germline loops: CDR1 SGDLS, CDR2 YYNGEE. This CDR3 spans 14 amino acids. The CDR3 loop reads CASSVARGHLEQFF. In nucleotides, the CDR3 is TGTGCCAGCAGCGTAGCCCGGGGGCACTTGGAGCAGTTCTTC.

V and J are TRBV6-1 and TRBJ2-1; 15 bases map to TRBD2. Germline trimming cut 4 bases from V and 8 bases from J; bases unmatched to any gene: 6. CDR1 MNHNS and CDR2 SASEGT come from the germline V gene. The CDR3 spans 16 residues. This chain's CDR3 is CASSAGLAGGLHEQFF. CDR3 nucleotides: TGTGCCAGCAGTGCCGGACTAGCGGGAGGGCTCCATGAGCAGTTCTTC.